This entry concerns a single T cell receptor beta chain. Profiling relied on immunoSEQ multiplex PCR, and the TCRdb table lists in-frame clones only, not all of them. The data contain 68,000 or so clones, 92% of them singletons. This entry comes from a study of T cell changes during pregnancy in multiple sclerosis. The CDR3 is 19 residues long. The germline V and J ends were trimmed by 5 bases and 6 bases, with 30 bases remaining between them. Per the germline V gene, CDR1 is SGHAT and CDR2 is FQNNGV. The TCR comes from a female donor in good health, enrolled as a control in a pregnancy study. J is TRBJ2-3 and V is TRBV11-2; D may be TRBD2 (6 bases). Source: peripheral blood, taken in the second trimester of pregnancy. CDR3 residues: CASSTLHAWEVAGWDTQYF. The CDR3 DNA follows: TGTGCCAGCAGCACACTACATGCCTGGGAGGTGGCGGGATGGGATACGCAGTATTTT.